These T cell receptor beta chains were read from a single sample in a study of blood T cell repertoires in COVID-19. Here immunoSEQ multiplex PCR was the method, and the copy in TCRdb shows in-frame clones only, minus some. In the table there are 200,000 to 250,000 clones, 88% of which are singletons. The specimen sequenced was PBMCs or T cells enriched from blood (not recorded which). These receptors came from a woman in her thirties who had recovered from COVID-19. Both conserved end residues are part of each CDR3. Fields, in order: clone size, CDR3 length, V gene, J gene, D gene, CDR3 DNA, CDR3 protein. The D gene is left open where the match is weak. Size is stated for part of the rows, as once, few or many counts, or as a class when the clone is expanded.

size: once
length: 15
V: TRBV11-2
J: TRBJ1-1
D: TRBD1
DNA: TGTGCCAGCAGCCCGCGACAGGGATTGAACACTGAAGCTTTCTTT
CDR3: CASSPRQGLNTEAFF

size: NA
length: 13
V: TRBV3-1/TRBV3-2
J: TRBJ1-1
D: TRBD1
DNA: TGTGCCAGCGGCCGGACAGGGAACACTGAAGCTTTCTTT
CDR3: CASGRTGNTEAFF

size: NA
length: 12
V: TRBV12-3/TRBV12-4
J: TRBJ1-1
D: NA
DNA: TGTGCCAGCATTGGGGGGTACACTGAAGCTTTCTTT
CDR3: CASIGGYTEAFF

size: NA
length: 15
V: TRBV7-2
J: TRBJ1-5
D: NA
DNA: TGTGCCAGCACTCCCACCGGGTATAGCAATCAGCCCCAGCATTTT
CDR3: CASTPTGYSNQPQHF

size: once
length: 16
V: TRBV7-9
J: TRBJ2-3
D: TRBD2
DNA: TGTGCCAGCAGCTTAATATCAGCGGGGGGCGCAGATACGCAGTATTTT
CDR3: CASSLISAGGADTQYF

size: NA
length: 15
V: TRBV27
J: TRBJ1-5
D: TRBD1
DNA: TGTGCCAGCAGTTTGGGGACAGGGTTAAATCAGCCCCAGCATTTT
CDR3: CASSLGTGLNQPQHF

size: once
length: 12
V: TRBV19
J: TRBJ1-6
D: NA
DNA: TGTGCCAGTAGTCTCGAGGGTTCACCCCTCCACTTT
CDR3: CASSLEGSPLHF

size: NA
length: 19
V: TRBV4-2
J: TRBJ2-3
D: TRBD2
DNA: TGTGCCAGCAGCCAAGACGTGGCTAGCGGGGCTTCAACCACAGATACGCAGTATTTT
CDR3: CASSQDVASGASTTDTQYF

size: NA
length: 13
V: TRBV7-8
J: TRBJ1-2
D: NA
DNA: TGTGCCAGCAGCTACAGACGGGGAGGCGGCTACACCTTC
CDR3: CASSYRRGGGYTF

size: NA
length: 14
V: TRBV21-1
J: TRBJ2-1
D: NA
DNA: TGTGCCAGCCTGGGACATTCCTCCTACAATGAGCAGTTCTTC
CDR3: CASLGHSSYNEQFF

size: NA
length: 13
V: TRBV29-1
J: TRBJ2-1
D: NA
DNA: TGCAGCGTACTCCTAACCTCCTACAATGAGCAGTTCTTC
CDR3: CSVLLTSYNEQFF

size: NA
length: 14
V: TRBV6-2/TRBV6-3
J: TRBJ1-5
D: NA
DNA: TGTGCCAGCAGTCCCGGACATAACAATCAGCCCCAGCATTTT
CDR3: CASSPGHNNQPQHF

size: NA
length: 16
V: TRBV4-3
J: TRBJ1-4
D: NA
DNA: TGCGCCAGCAGCCAAGAAGGTGAGGGGGCTAATGAAAAACTGTTTTTT
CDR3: CASSQEGEGANEKLFF

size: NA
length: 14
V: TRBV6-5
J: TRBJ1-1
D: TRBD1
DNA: TGTGCCAGCACTGTAGACAGGGGGGGCACTGAAGCTTTCTTT
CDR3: CASTVDRGGTEAFF

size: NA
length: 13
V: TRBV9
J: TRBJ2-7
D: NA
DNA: TGTGCCAGCAGCGTACTAGATCTTGGCGAGCAGTACTTC
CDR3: CASSVLDLGEQYF

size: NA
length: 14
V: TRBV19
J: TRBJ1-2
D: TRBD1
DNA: TGTGCCAGTAGTCCGGGACAGGGGGCCTATGGCTACACCTTC
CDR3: CASSPGQGAYGYTF

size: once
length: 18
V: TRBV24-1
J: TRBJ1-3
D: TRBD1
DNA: TGTGCCACCAGTGATTCGGCGCGGGACAGGGAGGTTTGGGGCACCATATATTTT
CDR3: CATSDSARDREVWGTIYF

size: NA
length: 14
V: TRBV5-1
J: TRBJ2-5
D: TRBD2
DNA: TGCGCCAGCAGCCTAGCGGGGGGTCAAGAGACCCAGTACTTC
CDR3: CASSLAGGQETQYF

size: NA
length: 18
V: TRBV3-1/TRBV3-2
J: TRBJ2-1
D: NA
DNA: TGTGCCAGCAGCCAAGGGGTAGGGGGGGCAATAGGATTCAATGAGCAGTTCTTC
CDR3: CASSQGVGGAIGFNEQFF

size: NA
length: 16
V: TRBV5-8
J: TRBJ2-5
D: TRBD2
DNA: TGTGCCAGCAGCCGAGGGACTAGCGGGACCCAAGAGACCCAGTACTTC
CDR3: CASSRGTSGTQETQYF

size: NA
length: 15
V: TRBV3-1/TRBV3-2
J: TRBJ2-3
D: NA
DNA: TGTGCCAGCAGCCAAGACCAGGCCGCCACCGATACGCAGTATTTT
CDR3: CASSQDQAATDTQYF

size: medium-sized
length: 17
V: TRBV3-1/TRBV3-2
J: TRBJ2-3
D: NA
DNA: TGTGCCAGCAGCCTATCAACTGAGGGCGACCGCACAGATACGCAGTATTTT
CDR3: CASSLSTEGDRTDTQYF

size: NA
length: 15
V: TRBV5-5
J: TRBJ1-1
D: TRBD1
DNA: TGTGCCAGTACCCCGGGACAGGGGGTTGGAACTGAAGCTTTCTTT
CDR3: CASTPGQGVGTEAFF